The 24 T cell receptor beta chains reported below all come from one sample, sequenced in a study of blood T cells in healthy people across ages. Next came a second PCR, run for roughly 6 to 11 cycles, which used a sample-barcoded 5' primer along with a J-beta primer mix. TCRdb recomputed calls from the 5' RACE reads with MiXCR, one row per CDR3 protein. The repertoire holds 760,000 or so distinct CDR3 sequences, with 20% to 25% as singletons. Another study also made use of these data, one on T cells of mothers and their children.

Sequencing input: blood. These receptor sequences come from a boy aged 5-17 years in good health.

V gene TRBV10-3 combines with J gene TRBJ2-1; TRBD1 might be the D (6 bases). The CDR3 is made up of 12 amino acids. V lost 5 bases to trimming and J lost 8 bases, with 10 bases between them. Germline-derived CDR1 and CDR2 are ENHRY and SYGVKD. The CDR3 region is CAISTGLDEQFF. In nucleotides, the CDR3 is TGTGCCATCAGTACAGGGCTAGATGAGCAGTTCTTC.

This clonotype was seen a few times. The J gene is TRBJ2-5, the V gene TRBV20-1; TRBD1 aligns across 7 bases. There are 16 residues in the CDR3. V lost 6 bases to trimming and J lost 3 bases; unmatched junction nucleotides: 16. The germline CDR1 and CDR2 sequences are DFQATT and SNEGSKA (reference sequence). The CDR3 loop is CSALNSQPGQKETQYF. CDR3 DNA sequence: TGCAGTGCCCTTAACTCACAACCGGGACAGAAAGAGACCCAGTACTTC.

A few counts support this clonotype. At one boundary the junction diverges from the germline segment, which might be a read error. This chain uses TRBV20-1 with TRBJ2-7; 12 bases map to TRBD2. The CDR3 runs to 15 residues. Looked up from germline, CDR1 is DFQATT and CDR2 is SNEGSKA (reference sequence). The CDR3 bases are TGCAGTGCTAGAGAAACTAGCGGGGGGACCTACAAGCAGTACTTC. Residues: CSARETSGGTYKQYF.

The sample holds a few counts of this clonotype. The rearrangement links TRBV6-6 to TRBJ2-7; the D is unclear. The germline gives CDR1 MNHNY, CDR2 SVGAGI (reference sequence). The V and J ends lost 0 bases and 0 bases respectively, with 9 bases between them. The CDR3 spans 15 residues. Written as DNA, the CDR3 is TGTGCCAGCAGTTACTCGTCCCGTTACTCCTACGAGCAGTACTTC. Amino acids: CASSYSSRYSYEQYF.

This clonotype was observed a few times. The chain has TRBV3-1 and TRBJ1-5; no clear D. Trimming pared 3 bases from V and 0 bases from J, leaving 0 bases between. The CDR3 runs to 12 residues. CDR1 is LGHDT and CDR2 is YNNKEL in the germline V gene (reference sequence). The CDR3 protein is CASSHSNQPQHF. For the CDR3, the DNA is TGTGCCAGCAGCCATAGCAATCAGCCCCAGCATTTT.

V is TRBV6-5 and J is TRBJ2-7, with a weak D call TRBD1 (5 bases). The CDR3 loop spans 14 amino acids. Trimming took 6 bases from V and 2 from J, leaving 14 bases between them. Germline lookup yields CDR1 MNHEY and CDR2 SVGAGI. The CDR3 coding sequence is TGTGCCAGCAGCCCTCAGGGTGAAGCCTACGAGCAGTACTTC. Translated, it gives CASSPQGEAYEQYF.

This clonotype has only a few counts. The V and J genes are TRBV13 and TRBJ2-1; TRBD2 agrees at 8 bases. V was pared by 4 bases and J by 8 bases, with 10 bases of the junction left unmatched. The CDR3 length is 15 residues. CDR1 and CDR2 (germline): PRHDT, FYEKMQ (reference sequence). CDR3 amino acids: CASSYGGDYGDEQFF. In nucleotides, the CDR3 is TGTGCCAGCAGCTACGGGGGGGACTACGGGGATGAGCAGTTCTTC.

This clonotype was observed a handful of times. V usage is TRBV9 and J usage is TRBJ2-5; 12 bases are a match to TRBD2. The V gene's germline CDR1 is SGDLS and CDR2 YYNGEE. V gave up 2 bases and J gave up 5 bases; unmatched junction bases: 7. CDR3 size: 16 residues. The CDR3 DNA is TGTGCCAGCAGCGTGATGGCTAGCGGGGGGGCCGAGACCCAGTACTTC. It codes for CASSVMASGGAETQYF.

This clonotype came up many times. This chain links TRBV20-1 with TRBJ1-4; TRBD1 is a possible D gene (5 bases). The germline V gene has CDR1 DFQATT and CDR2 SNEGSKA (reference sequence). V lost 0 bases, J lost 6 bases, and 17 bases lay in between. CDR3 length: 16 residues. The CDR3 here is CSARDPSWGRDEKLFF. DNA of the CDR3: TGCAGTGCTAGAGATCCATCCTGGGGCCGGGATGAAAAACTGTTTTTT.

This clonotype has a handful of counts. The rearrangement uses TRBV15 and TRBJ2-5; the match to TRBD2 covers 7 bases. The DNA end favors TRBJ2-7, so the J call may be wrong. Germline V gives CDR1 LNHNV, CDR2 YYDKDF (reference sequence). The CDR3 sequence is 14 residues long. CDR3 coding DNA: TGTGCCACCACCAGGATCGGGGGGTCCTACGAGCAGTACTTC. Its protein product is CATTRIGGSYEQYF.

In nucleotides, the CDR3 is TGCAGCGCACTGGACAGTTCCTACGAGCAGTACTTC. This encodes CSALDSSYEQYF. The chain links TRBV29-1 to TRBJ2-7, with a possible D match to TRBD1 (6 bases). CDR3 length equals 12 residues. Germline loops: CDR1 SQVTM, CDR2 ANQGSEA. V was clipped by 7 bases and J by 1 base, with 11 bases between them.

This clonotype occurred a few times. The chain recombines TRBV5-6 with TRBJ2-5; TRBD2 matches 8 bases. CDR3 length: 17 amino acids. The V and J ends lost 0 bases and 5 bases, in that order; junction bases with no gene match: 12. Germline lookup yields CDR1 SGHDT and CDR2 YYEEEE. In nucleotides, the CDR3 is TGTGCCAGCAGCTTGGCTCGACTAGCGATTAATGTGGAGACCCAGTACTTC. Its protein product is CASSLARLAINVETQYF.

V usage is TRBV7-8 and J usage is TRBJ2-3, with D possibly being TRBD2 (6 bases). This CDR3 is 17 amino acids long. The V gene lost 5 bases and the J gene lost 2 bases, with 20 bases spanning the gap. The germline V gene has CDR1 SGHVS and CDR2 FQNEAQ. In nucleotides, the CDR3 is TGTGCCAGCAGCGAGGGGTGGCGGAGGGCCTACACAGATACGCAGTATTTT. The encoded protein is CASSEGWRRAYTDTQYF.

The chain carries TRBV6-5 and TRBJ2-1; 7 bases fit TRBD2. Trimming removed 2 bases from V and 7 bases from J; junction bases left unmatched: 8. Germline V lookup: CDR1 MNHEY, CDR2 SVGAGI. This CDR3 has 15 residues. The DNA of the CDR3 is TGTGCCAGCAGTTACGGGGAGGGTGATTGGAATGAGCAGTTCTTC. It encodes CASSYGEGDWNEQFF.

The chain couples TRBV9 to TRBJ2-1, with 10 bases aligning to TRBD2. Germline V gene sequence: CDR1 SGDLS, CDR2 YYNGEE. With V trimmed by 4 bases and J by 5 bases, 12 bases remained unmatched. This CDR3 comprises 17 residues. This CDR3 is CASSYGSSGGRNNEQFF. CDR3 nucleotide sequence: TGTGCCAGCAGCTACGGGTCTAGCGGGGGCCGTAACAATGAGCAGTTCTTC.

This clonotype turned up a few times. The chain recombines TRBV15 with TRBJ1-6, with TRBD1 matching over 9 bases. CDR1 LNHNV and CDR2 YYDKDF come from the germline V gene (reference sequence). This CDR3 contains 18 residues. V trimming: 3 bases; J trimming: 6 bases; junction bases outside the gene matches: 12. CDR3 sequence: CATSRGQGQGSSNSPLHF. Written as DNA, the CDR3 is TGTGCCACCAGCAGGGGACAGGGACAGGGATCCAGTAATTCACCCCTCCACTTT. Full variable domain (outside the CDR3, taken from reference TRBV15 and TRBJ1-6): DAMVIQNPRYQVTQFGKPVTLSCSQTLNHNVMYWYQQKSSQAPKLLFHYYDKDFNNEADTPDNFQSRRPNTSFCFLDIRSPGLGDTAMYLCATSRGQGQGSSNSPLHFGNGTRLTVT.

In this sample, this clonotype turned up a few times. The chain uses TRBV5-1 and TRBJ2-5; TRBD1 might be the D (5 bases). The V gene's germline CDR1 is SGHRS and CDR2 YFSETQ. V was pared by 1 base and J by 1 base, with 8 bases between. The CDR3 has 14 amino acids. The CDR3 reads CASSLFRVQETQYF. For the CDR3, the DNA is TGCGCCAGCAGCTTGTTCAGGGTCCAAGAGACCCAGTACTTC.

This clonotype was counted a few times. The chain couples TRBV7-2 to TRBJ2-7; D possibly corresponds to TRBD1 (6 bases). Germline V gene sequence: CDR1 SGHTA, CDR2 FQGNSA. V shed 3 bases and J shed 0 bases, with 15 bases lying between them. The CDR3 loop spans 16 amino acids. The CDR3 loop reads CASSFTTGHSSYEQYF. The CDR3 nucleotides read TGTGCCAGCAGCTTTACGACAGGTCACAGCTCCTACGAGCAGTACTTC.

This chain links TRBV12-3 or TRBV12-4 with TRBJ1-2; TRBD1 aligns across 7 bases. The CDR3 loop spans 13 amino acids. Trimming took 5 bases from V and 4 from J; bases not matched to a gene: 4. The chain's CDR3 is CASSPRTGYGYTF. The CDR3 DNA reads TGTGCCAGCAGTCCCCGGACAGGCTATGGCTACACCTTC.

The chain's CDR3 is CASSSSGLADYNEQFF. The CDR3 nucleotides are TGTGCCAGCAGTTCCTCCGGACTAGCGGATTACAATGAGCAGTTCTTC. The chain uses TRBV27 and TRBJ2-5, with TRBD2 matching over 10 bases. TRBJ2-1 matches the DNA end more closely, so the J call is doubtful. The CDR3 runs 16 residues. The germline V gene encodes CDR1 MNHEY and CDR2 SMNVEV (reference sequence).

This clonotype occurred a few times. CDR3 in DNA: TGTGCCAGCAGTCTAAACCCGGGACAGTGGAATGAGCAGTTCTTC. Its translation: CASSLNPGQWNEQFF. V usage is TRBV12-3 or TRBV12-4 and J usage is TRBJ2-1, with TRBD1 matching over 7 bases. The CDR3 loop spans 15 amino acids. The junction had 11 bases not matched to a gene; V was cut back by 5 bases and J by 7 bases.

This clonotype has just a few counts. The chain uses TRBV21-1 and TRBJ1-1. TRBV21-1 is a known pseudogene. The CDR3 sequence is 15 residues long. The CDR3 DNA follows: TGTGCCAGCAGCAAAGGAGGATTGCAGAACACTGAAGCTTTCTTT. Amino acids: CASSKGGLQNTEAFF.

This chain uses TRBV6-5 with TRBJ1-2; D remains ambiguous. This CDR3 has 13 amino acids. Trimming left V 6 bases short and J 8 bases short, with 16 bases between. Germline CDR1 MNHEY, CDR2 SVGAGI. CDR3 sequence (DNA): TGTGCCAGCAGCCCCCGGGGAGTGGAAGGCTACACCTTC. Its translation is CASSPRGVEGYTF.

This clonotype was counted between two and nine times. The genes are TRBV2 and TRBJ1-2; D is unresolved. V gave up 1 base and J gave up 8 bases, with 14 bases separating them. From germline, CDR1 is SNHLY and CDR2 FYNNEI. This CDR3 comprises 14 residues. The CDR3: CASSEEGPLEGYTF. The CDR3 DNA reads TGTGCCAGCAGTGAAGAGGGCCCACTTGAGGGCTACACCTTC.